At least ten counts were recorded for the clone carrying this T cell receptor (beta chain). Its antigen is unknown. V lost 1 base and J 6 bases, leaving 10 bases between the germline ends. This CDR3 spans 15 amino acids. Germline V gives CDR1 SGHTA, CDR2 FQGNSA. This record comes from a study of response to subunit inactivated influenza vaccine. Study conclusions and caveats: Researchers suggested that each seasonal influenza vaccination recruits few new T cells.

Using its own MiXCR run on the RT-PCR reads, TCRdb lists one record per CDR3 protein. The sample contains 500,000 to 650,000 distinct CDR3 sequences, less than 10% of which appear only once. The input for sequencing was PBMCs from blood, taken approximately 25 months after vaccination. The TCR was taken from a man aged 50 to 69 who received an inactivated influenza vaccine. The chain combines TRBV7-2 with TRBJ1-6; perhaps TRBD1 as D (5 bases). CDR3 amino acids: CASSLVAGPNSPLHF. The CDR3 DNA follows: TGTGCCAGCAGCTTAGTCGCAGGGCCTAATTCACCCCTCCACTTT.